This passage covers 17 T cell receptor beta chains from one sample sequenced in a study of blood T cells in healthy people across ages. Combining a sample-barcoded 5' primer with a J-beta primer mix, a second PCR ran for roughly 6 to 12 cycles. From the 5' RACE reads, TCRdb called clonotypes with MiXCR, one entry per CDR3 protein. The sample holds over 700,000 distinct CDR3 sequences, just under 25% seen once. This sample was shared with a second study, whose subject was T cells of mothers and their children.

Sequenced sample: blood. These receptors all stem from a boy between 10 and 17 years old in good health.

This clonotype showed up just a few times. V usage is TRBV7-9 and J usage is TRBJ2-5; 8 nucleotides match TRBD2. The J call could be wrong; TRBJ2-1 is a better fit for the DNA end. This CDR3 is built from 16 residues. Germline lookup yields CDR1 SEHNR and CDR2 FQNEAQ (reference sequence). This chain's CDR3 is CASSLGSRLANHEQFF. The CDR3 region has the DNA TGTGCCAGCAGCTTAGGGTCGAGACTAGCGAATCATGAGCAGTTCTTC.

This sequence joins TRBV15 and TRBJ1-6, with 11 bases fitting TRBD1. The J segment lost 9 bases and the V segment lost 0 bases, leaving 7 bases of the junction unmatched. This CDR3 comprises 17 residues. CDR1 and CDR2 (germline): LNHNV, YYDKDF (reference sequence). CDR3: CATSRDRGTGGFSPLHF. CDR3 sequence (DNA): TGTGCCACCAGCAGAGATCGAGGGACAGGGGGGTTTTCACCCCTCCACTTT.

The chain has TRBV27 and TRBJ2-6; 7 bases map to TRBD1. This CDR3 is 17 amino acids long. Unmatched junction bases numbered 11, after V lost 6 bases and J lost 3 bases. The germline gives CDR1 MNHEY, CDR2 SMNVEV (reference sequence). CDR3 sequence (DNA): TGTGCCAGCAGAGGAGACAGGGCTACTGGTGGGGCCAACGTCCTGACTTTC. The encoded protein is CASRGDRATGGANVLTF.

The sample holds a few counts of this clonotype. This chain joins TRBV5-1 and TRBJ1-2, with 8 bases fitting TRBD1. The V gene end was trimmed by 4 bases and the J gene end by 4 bases; junction bases not matched to a gene: 9. Germline values: CDR1 SGHRS, CDR2 YFSETQ. The CDR3 spans 15 residues. CDR3 sequence: CASSAGQGSGYGYTF. Here the CDR3 DNA reads TGCGCCAGCAGCGCAGGACAGGGCTCAGGCTATGGCTACACCTTC.

This rearrangement joins TRBV7-2 to TRBJ2-5, with unresolved D. This CDR3 comprises 14 residues. Germline V gives CDR1 SGHTA, CDR2 FQGNSA. V was clipped by 2 bases and J by 3 bases, with 10 bases between them. The CDR3 reads CASSLSAAEETQYF. For the CDR3, the DNA is TGTGCCAGCAGCTTAAGTGCGGCGGAAGAGACCCAGTACTTC.

This clonotype was recorded a few times. The chain combines TRBV5-1 with TRBJ2-5; a possible D gene is TRBD2 (6 bases). Looked up from germline, CDR1 is SGHRS and CDR2 is YFSETQ. CDR3 length equals 15 residues. V was clipped by 1 base and J by 2 bases, with 12 bases between them. Here the CDR3 reads CASSLSWREQETQYF. Written as DNA, the CDR3 is TGCGCCAGCAGCTTGAGTTGGCGGGAACAAGAGACCCAGTACTTC.

About this clonotype: The conserved phenylalanine or tryptophan normally closing the CDR3 is absent here, so this likely arose from a read error. The gene calls are TRBV20-1 and TRBJ2-5, with a possible D match to TRBD1 (5 bases). Deletions cut 4 bases from V and 5 bases from J, with 14 bases between. Germline V lookup: CDR1 DFQATT, CDR2 SNEGSKA (reference sequence). This CDR3 region has 13 residues. The CDR3 loop reads CSANQGVRETQYL. The CDR3 bases are TGCAGTGCTAATCAGGGTGTGCGGGAGACCCAGTACCTC.

V and J are TRBV3-1 and TRBJ2-5; TRBD2 aligns across 13 bases. Germline V gives CDR1 LGHDT, CDR2 YNNKEL (reference sequence). This CDR3 comprises 16 residues. Trimming took 4 bases from V and 5 from J; bases not matched to a gene: 7. CDR3 sequence reads: CASSRRTSGSWETQYF. DNA for the CDR3: TGTGCCAGCAGCCGCCGGACTAGCGGGAGCTGGGAGACCCAGTACTTC.

The V gene is TRBV29-1, the J gene TRBJ1-1; no clear D. This CDR3 spans 17 amino acids. Germline loops: CDR1 SQVTM, CDR2 ANQGSEA. V was pared by 5 bases and J by 0 bases, with 22 bases between. In DNA, the CDR3 is TGCAGCGTTCACTCAACCGGGGATCCCAACATGAACACTGAAGCTTTCTTT. Its translation is CSVHSTGDPNMNTEAFF.

This clonotype was counted at least ten times. This sequence joins TRBV27 and TRBJ2-7; 11 bases map to TRBD2. From germline, CDR1 is MNHEY and CDR2 SMNVEV (reference sequence). The CDR3 runs 14 residues. J gave up 2 bases and V 7 bases, and 4 bases lay outside the gene matches. The CDR3 protein is CASTRLAGTYEQYF. The DNA of the CDR3 is TGTGCCAGCACTAGACTAGCGGGAACCTACGAGCAGTACTTC.

CDR3: CASSTDRVSYEQYF. Written as DNA, the CDR3 is TGTGCCAGCAGCACGGACAGGGTGTCGTACGAGCAGTACTTC. The J gene is TRBJ2-7, the V gene TRBV13, with 8 bases fitting TRBD1. The CDR3 totals 14 residues. Germline V lookup: CDR1 PRHDT, CDR2 FYEKMQ (reference sequence). V trimming: 5 bases; J trimming: 4 bases; junction bases outside the gene matches: 7.

This clonotype was detected only a few times. This chain's CDR3 is CASSLGLAGENTGELFF. The CDR3 DNA sequence: TGTGCCAGCAGCTTAGGACTAGCGGGGGAGAACACCGGGGAGCTGTTTTTT. This sequence joins TRBV7-8 and TRBJ2-2; 12 bases fit TRBD2. The CDR3 covers 17 residues. The junction had 1 base not matched to a gene; V was cut back by 1 base and J by 1 base. The germline gives CDR1 SGHVS, CDR2 FQNEAQ.

This clonotype was observed a handful of times. The CDR3, as DNA: TGTGCCAGCAGCTTAATCCTCGACAGGGGGCGCGTCTATGGCTACACCTTC. This encodes CASSLILDRGRVYGYTF. J is TRBJ1-2 and V is TRBV7-9; 10 nucleotides line up with TRBD1. The trim removed 2 bases at V and 4 bases at J, leaving 10 bases unmatched. Germline V gene data show CDR1 as SEHNR and CDR2 as FQNEAQ (reference sequence). The length of the CDR3 is 17 residues.

The table lists this clonotype with a few counts. This chain joins TRBV20-1 and TRBJ1-4; D may be TRBD1 (6 bases). Trimming took 0 bases from V and 12 from J, leaving 14 bases between them. From germline, CDR1 is DFQATT and CDR2 SNEGSKA (reference sequence). This CDR3 spans 13 amino acids. The CDR3 DNA reads as TGCAGTGCTAGAGAACCGGGACAAGAAGAACTGTTTTTT. Encoded protein: CSAREPGQEELFF.

The chain is built from TRBV5-4 and TRBJ2-5; D gene ambiguous. The end of the DNA fits TRBJ2-1 better, so the J call may be wrong. Germline assignment: CDR1 SGHNT and CDR2 YYREEE (reference sequence). The CDR3 is made up of 13 amino acids. CDR3: CASSLVYYNEQFF. The CDR3 region has the DNA TGTGCCAGCAGCTTGGTGTACTACAATGAGCAGTTCTTC.

The chain joins TRBV20-1 to TRBJ2-5, with 8 nucleotides matching TRBD1. The J call may be incorrect, as the DNA end agrees better with TRBJ2-7. The CDR3 is made up of 15 amino acids. The germline V gene has CDR1 DFQATT and CDR2 SNEGSKA (reference sequence). CDR3 bases: TGCAGTGCTGGTGGTCATGACAGGGGATCCTACGAGCAGTACTTC. This sequence encodes CSAGGHDRGSYEQYF.

The J gene is TRBJ2-6, the V gene TRBV11-3; D gene unclear. Germline CDR1 and CDR2: SGHNT and YENEEA. This CDR3 is 17 amino acids long. Trimming removed 4 bases at V and 0 bases at J, with 13 bases between. The CDR3 region is CASSSPGRGSGANVLTF. DNA for the CDR3: TGTGCCAGCAGCTCCCCGGGTCGAGGCTCTGGGGCCAACGTCCTGACTTTC.